This TCR beta chain was sequenced during a study of blood T cell repertoires in COVID-19. Study at large: Acute and convalescent COVID-19 samples came from the United States, Italy and Spain. T cells, B-cell-depleted T cells, or PBMCs provided the cDNA or gDNA that served as material.

Original data processing: Estimation of nucleated cell counts was performed using reference gene primer amplification. Clones were sequenced by immunoSEQ multiplex PCR, and TCRdb holds only the in-frame ones, with some missing. Clone size and the V and J calls come from that table; the DNA yielded D and trimming. The table lists about 71,000 clones, roughly four fifths of them singletons, with about 30% in the top ten. The CDR3 is made up of 20 amino acids. V shed 5 bases and J shed 2 bases, with 28 bases lying between them. Germline V lookup: CDR1 SGHTA, CDR2 FQGTGA. The chain recombines TRBV7-3 with TRBJ2-1; D might be TRBD1 (7 bases). The sample comprised peripheral blood. The sequence was obtained from a man in his sixties or seventies with acute or convalescent COVID-19. CDR3 bases: TGTGCCAGCAGCCCACCAGGAGGGCGGGACAGCTCTTGGCCCTACAATGAGCAGTTCTTC. Residues: CASSPPGGRDSSWPYNEQFF.